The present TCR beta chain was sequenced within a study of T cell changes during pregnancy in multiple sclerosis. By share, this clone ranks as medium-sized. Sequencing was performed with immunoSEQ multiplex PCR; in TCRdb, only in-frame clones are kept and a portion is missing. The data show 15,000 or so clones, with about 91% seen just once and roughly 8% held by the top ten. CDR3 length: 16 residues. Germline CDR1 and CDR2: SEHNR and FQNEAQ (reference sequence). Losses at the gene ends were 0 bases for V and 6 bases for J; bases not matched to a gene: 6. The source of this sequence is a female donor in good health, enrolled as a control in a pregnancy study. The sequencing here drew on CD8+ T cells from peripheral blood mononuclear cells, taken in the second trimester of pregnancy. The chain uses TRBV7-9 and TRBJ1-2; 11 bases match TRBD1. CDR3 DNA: TGTGCCAGCAGCTTAGCCCCGGGACAGGGGGAAGATGGCTACACCTTC. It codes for CASSLAPGQGEDGYTF.